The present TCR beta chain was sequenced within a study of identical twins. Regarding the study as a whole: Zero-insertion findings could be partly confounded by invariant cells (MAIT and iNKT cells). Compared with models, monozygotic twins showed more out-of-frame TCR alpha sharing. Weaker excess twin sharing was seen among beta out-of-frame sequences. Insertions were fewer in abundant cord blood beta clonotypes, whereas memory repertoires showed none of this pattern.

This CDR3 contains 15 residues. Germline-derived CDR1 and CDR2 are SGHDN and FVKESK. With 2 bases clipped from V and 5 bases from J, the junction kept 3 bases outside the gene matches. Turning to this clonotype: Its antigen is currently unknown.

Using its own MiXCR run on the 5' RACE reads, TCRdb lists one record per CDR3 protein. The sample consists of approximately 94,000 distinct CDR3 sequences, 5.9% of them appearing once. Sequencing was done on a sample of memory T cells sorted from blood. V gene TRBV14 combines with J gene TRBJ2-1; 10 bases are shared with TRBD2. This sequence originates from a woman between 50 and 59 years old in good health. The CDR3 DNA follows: TGTGCCAGCAGCCAACTAGCGGGAGTACACAATGAGCAGTTCTTC. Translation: CASSQLAGVHNEQFF.